One T cell receptor (beta chain) is described in this entry. Per the original data handling: Nucleated cell counts were estimated from reference gene primer amplification. The repertoire was sequenced with immunoSEQ multiplex PCR; TCRdb's copy has only in-frame clones and lacks some. V and J calls and clone size are as listed in that table; D and trimming were resolved from the DNA. The sample yields approximately 500,000 clones, about 89% seen once. This entry belongs to a study of blood T cell repertoires in COVID-19. Overall study context: T cells, B-cell-depleted T cells, or PBMCs provided the cDNA or gDNA that served as material.

Seattle patients were enrolled while actively infected and followed longitudinally. The CDR3 loop spans 12 amino acids. V was clipped by 11 bases and J by 7 bases, with 15 bases between them. The sequencing sample was made of peripheral blood. The chain couples TRBV12-3 or TRBV12-4 to TRBJ1-3, with unresolved D. The sequence came from a woman between 45 and 60 years old with COVID-19, enrolled during active disease. CDR3 in DNA: TGTGCCTCCACGGGGAAAGACAACACCATATATTTT. It is translated as CASTGKDNTIYF.